These 31 T cell receptor beta chains were sequenced from one sample in a study of shared clonotypes between healthy human individuals. Sequenced by immunoSEQ multiplex PCR; TCRdb stores in-frame clones only, minus some. The profile shows around 1,900,000 clones, around 93% of them singletons. Naive-designated CD8 cells lacked CD45RO, were positively enriched for CCR7, and omitted terminally differentiated effector memory CD45RA+ cells. The material sequenced was naive CD8+ T cells from PBMCs. The receptors stem from a man younger than 35 in good health. Some clones in this sample may be carry-over from other donors' samples.

The chain uses TRBV27 and TRBJ2-3; TRBD1 aligns across 9 bases. The CDR3 covers 15 residues. The germline CDR1 and CDR2 sequences are MNHEY and SMNVEV (reference sequence). The trim removed 3 bases at V and 4 bases at J, leaving 5 bases unmatched. The CDR3: CASSLRDRVSDTQYF. The CDR3 nucleotides are TGTGCCAGCAGTTTGCGGGACAGGGTTTCAGATACGCAGTATTTT.

This clone was seen only once. The chain has TRBV11-3 and TRBJ2-1; D is unclear. Germline values: CDR1 SGHNT, CDR2 YENEEA. V dropped 6 bases and J dropped 9 bases, with 15 bases sitting between them. The CDR3 spans 13 residues. The chain's CDR3 is CASSPFRWGEQFF. The DNA for the CDR3 is TGTGCCAGCAGTCCTTTTAGGTGGGGTGAGCAGTTCTTC. Full variable domain (rest looked up from reference TRBV11-3 and TRBJ2-1): EAGVVQSPRYKIIEKKQPVAFWCNPISGHNTLYWYLQNLGQGPELLIRYENEEAVDDSQLPKDRFSAERLKGVDSTLKIQPAELGDSAVYLCASSPFRWGEQFFGPGTRLTVL.

The CDR3 bases are TGTGCCAGCAGTTTCCAAAGAACGACGGTTACTACTAACTATGGCTACACCTTC. As protein: CASSFQRTTVTTNYGYTF. The chain recombines TRBV28 with TRBJ1-2; no firm D call. The CDR3 covers 18 residues. V was clipped by 3 bases and J by 0 bases, with 20 bases between them. Germline V gene lookup returns CDR1 MDHEN and CDR2 SYDVKM.

This clone was recorded once. The rearrangement links TRBV4-1 to TRBJ2-7; 7 bases align to TRBD1. The CDR3 length is 15 residues. With 4 bases clipped from V and 3 bases from J, the junction kept 9 bases outside the gene matches. Germline values: CDR1 MGHRA, CDR2 YSYEKL. CDR3 nucleotides: TGCGCCAGCAGCCCAGTAAGACAGGGTCTCTACGAGCAGTACTTC. Protein product: CASSPVRQGLYEQYF.

The chain employs TRBV27 and TRBJ2-7, with 7 bases identical to TRBD2. This CDR3 comprises 16 residues. CDR1 is MNHEY, CDR2 SMNVEV, per germline (reference sequence). The junction had 13 bases not matched to a gene; V was cut back by 6 bases and J by 2 bases. CDR3 protein: CASSPSWGGKTYEQYF. The CDR3 coding sequence is TGTGCCAGCAGCCCCTCGTGGGGGGGGAAAACCTACGAGCAGTACTTC.

The chain couples TRBV6-6 to TRBJ2-3, with TRBD1 matching 8 bases. V was clipped by 2 bases and J by 1 base; unmatched bases: 2. The CDR3 runs to 15 residues. Germline loops: CDR1 MNHNY, CDR2 SVGAGI (reference sequence). The CDR3 sequence: CASSYRTGRTDTQYF. Written as DNA, the CDR3 is TGTGCCAGCAGTTACAGGACAGGGCGCACAGATACGCAGTATTTT.

This clone was counted once. J is TRBJ2-5 and V is TRBV27, with 7 bases that match TRBD1. Germline lookup yields CDR1 MNHEY and CDR2 SMNVEV (reference sequence). V lost 0 bases and J lost 9; bases outside the gene matches: 10. This CDR3 has 15 residues. The CDR3 sequence is CASSLSRGQGGAQYF. CDR3 nucleotide sequence: TGTGCCAGCAGTTTATCGAGGGGGCAGGGTGGGGCCCAGTACTTC.

The chain links TRBV6-1 to TRBJ2-7, with D unresolved. Trimming took off 0 bases at V and 6 bases at J, with 9 bases between the two ends. The CDR3 is 13 amino acids. In germline, CDR1 is MNHNS, CDR2 SASEGT. The CDR3 loop is CASSEATRSEQYF. DNA for the CDR3: TGTGCCAGCAGTGAAGCGACTCGCTCCGAGCAGTACTTC.

The chain recombines TRBV18 with TRBJ1-1; 7 bases are a match to TRBD1. The CDR3 sequence is 15 residues long. V was pared by 2 bases and J by 3 bases, with 6 bases of the junction left unmatched. Germline V CDR1 and CDR2: KGHSH, LQKENI. The CDR3, as DNA: TGTGCCAGCTCACCAGGGAAGGGGGCCTACACTGAAGCTTTCTTT. Its protein is CASSPGKGAYTEAFF. The variable domain in full, with the rest retrieved from reference TRBV18 and TRBJ1-1, is NAGVMQNPRHLVRRRGQEARLRCSPMKGHSHVYWYRQLPEEGLKFMVYLQKENIIDESGMPKERFSAEFPKEGPSILRIQQVVRGDSAAYFCASSPGKGAYTEAFFGQGTRLTVV.

The rearrangement uses TRBV6-1 and TRBJ2-7; 7 nucleotides match TRBD1. The junction had 10 bases not matched to a gene; V was cut back by 2 bases and J by 0 bases. Germline V CDR1 and CDR2: MNHNS, SASEGT. The CDR3 length is 17 residues. CDR3 region: CASSEMGWTGNSYEQYF. Written as DNA, the CDR3 is TGTGCCAGCAGTGAAATGGGTTGGACAGGCAACTCCTACGAGCAGTACTTC.

The J gene is TRBJ2-1, the V gene TRBV7-9; D is ambiguous. Germline V gene sequence: CDR1 SEHNR, CDR2 FQNEAQ (reference sequence). The CDR3 sequence is 15 residues long. The V gene lost 8 bases and the J gene lost 4 bases, with 18 bases spanning the gap. CDR3 coding DNA: TGTGCCAGCCAGCTTAACATGGACCTGTACAATGAGCAGTTCTTC. This encodes CASQLNMDLYNEQFF.

As to this clone: The same CDR3 arises from other DNA sequences in this sample as well. The rearrangement joins TRBV28 to TRBJ1-5, with D unclear. Germline lookup yields CDR1 MDHEN and CDR2 SYDVKM. The CDR3 is made up of 14 amino acids. Trimming shortened V by 6 bases and J by 8 bases, and 17 bases separated the two germline ends. CDR3 bases: TGTGCCAGCAGCCAAGACCGTCCTAGGGAGCCCCAGCATTTT. It specifies CASSQDRPREPQHF.

The chain has TRBV28 and TRBJ2-1, with D possibly called TRBD1 or TRBD2 (5 bases each). The V gene lost 5 bases and the J gene lost 6 bases, with 14 bases spanning the gap. Germline V gene data show CDR1 as MDHEN and CDR2 as SYDVKM. The CDR3 consists of 14 residues. The CDR3, as DNA: TGTGCCAGCAGTCGGGACCTACCAAGCAATGAGCAGTTCTTC. Residues: CASSRDLPSNEQFF. The entire variable domain, with the rest obtained from reference TRBV28 and TRBJ2-1, is as follows: DVKVTQSSRYLVKRTGEKVFLECVQDMDHENMFWYRQDPGLGLRLIYFSYDVKMKEKGDIPEGYSVSREKKERFSLILESASTNQTSMYLCASSRDLPSNEQFFGPGTRLTVL.

The V call is TRBV28, the J call TRBJ2-3; TRBD2 agrees at 8 bases. The CDR3 contains 15 residues. Germline lookup yields CDR1 MDHEN and CDR2 SYDVKM. V lost 5 bases to trimming and J lost 2 bases; unmatched junction nucleotides: 6. CDR3 in amino acids: CASSPTSGTTDTQYF. The CDR3, as DNA: TGTGCCAGCAGTCCTACTAGCGGCACCACAGATACGCAGTATTTT.

This sequence joins TRBV28 and TRBJ1-1; 9 nucleotides agree with TRBD1. The V and J ends lost 8 bases and 5 bases, in that order; junction bases with no gene match: 9. The germline V gene has CDR1 MDHEN and CDR2 SYDVKM. This CDR3 spans 14 amino acids. DNA for the CDR3: TGTGCCAGCGCCATGACAGGGGGGAATACTGAAGCTTTCTTT. Translation gives CASAMTGGNTEAFF.

Regarding this clone: Additional DNA sequences in this sample encode the identical CDR3. The V gene is TRBV9, the J gene TRBJ1-5; the D is unclear. The CDR3 sequence is 14 residues long. Trimming removed 0 bases at V and 5 bases at J, with 9 bases between. The germline V gene encodes CDR1 SGDLS and CDR2 YYNGEE. The chain's CDR3 is CASSVDGEDQPQHF. The CDR3 region has the DNA TGTGCCAGCAGCGTAGACGGGGAGGATCAGCCCCAGCATTTT.

The chain uses TRBV29-1 and TRBJ1-2, with D perhaps matching TRBD1 (5 bases). Germline V gives CDR1 SQVTM, CDR2 ANQGSEA. The V end lost 4 bases, the J end lost 2 bases, and 23 bases lay between the germline ends. The length of the CDR3 is 17 residues. CDR3 region: CSVGPTGMGEGNYGYTF. In DNA form, the CDR3 reads TGCAGCGTTGGACCTACGGGGATGGGGGAGGGGAACTATGGCTACACCTTC.

The gene calls are TRBV19 and TRBJ2-5; possibly TRBD1 for D (6 bases). CDR1 is LNHDA and CDR2 is SQIVND in the germline V gene (reference sequence). CDR3 length: 13 amino acids. Trimming shortened V by 3 bases and J by 5 bases, and 10 bases separated the two germline ends. CDR3 sequence (DNA): TGTGCCAGTAGTATTGTGGGGGCTGAGACCCAGTACTTC. Translating gives CASSIVGAETQYF.

The rearrangement joins TRBV7-6 to TRBJ2-5; D is undetermined. Germline V gene lookup returns CDR1 SGHVS and CDR2 FNYEAQ. Trimming took off 5 bases at V and 5 bases at J, with 12 bases between the two ends. The CDR3 is 13 amino acids. For the CDR3, the DNA is TGTGCCAGCAGCCCCTTCCTCTGGGAGACCCAGTACTTC. Amino acid sequence: CASSPFLWETQYF.

V gene TRBV7-9 combines with J gene TRBJ2-2; 7 nucleotides align to TRBD2. Trimming took 5 bases from V and 5 from J; bases not matched to a gene: 14. The germline V gene encodes CDR1 SEHNR and CDR2 FQNEAQ (reference sequence). The CDR3 sequence is 17 residues long. CDR3 in amino acids: CASSRPLSERGTGELFF. In nucleotides, the CDR3 is TGTGCCAGCAGCCGCCCCCTCTCCGAGCGGGGAACCGGGGAGCTGTTTTTT.

This clone was found a few times. The sample contains more than one DNA sequence encoding this CDR3. V gene TRBV19 combines with J gene TRBJ2-7, with D perhaps matching TRBD2 (5 bases). CDR3 length: 13 residues. Deletions cut 5 bases from V and 2 bases from J, with 10 bases between. Germline CDR1 and CDR2: LNHDA and SQIVND (reference sequence). The CDR3 sequence is CASSYGLTYEQYF. As DNA, the CDR3 is TGTGCCAGTAGTTACGGACTGACCTACGAGCAGTACTTC.

The V call is TRBV7-6, the J call TRBJ2-1; possibly TRBD2 for D (7 bases). The ends were cut back, 7 bases at V and 5 bases at J, with 15 bases in the middle. CDR3 length: 14 residues. Germline CDR1 reads SGHVS; CDR2 reads FNYEAQ. The DNA for the CDR3 is TGTGCCAGCAACCTCGGGGGGCCCCACAATGAGCAGTTCTTC. Its translation: CASNLGGPHNEQFF.

The chain joins TRBV7-9 to TRBJ1-2; D remains ambiguous. The CDR3 has 15 residues. The V end lost 1 base, the J end lost 2 bases, and 11 bases lay between the germline ends. CDR1 SEHNR and CDR2 FQNEAQ come from the germline V gene (reference sequence). This chain's CDR3 is CASSLGAGWNYGYTF. CDR3 DNA: TGTGCCAGCAGCTTAGGTGCAGGTTGGAACTATGGCTACACCTTC.

V gene TRBV2 combines with J gene TRBJ2-3; 9 bases fit TRBD2. Per the germline V gene, CDR1 is SNHLY and CDR2 is FYNNEI. With V trimmed by 6 bases and J by 0 bases, 16 bases remained unmatched. This CDR3 comprises 19 residues. The CDR3, as DNA: TGTGCCAGCAGCCCCCTCGGCGGGAGGGTCCTCTCTAGCACAGATACGCAGTATTTT. It codes for CASSPLGGRVLSSTDTQYF.

The V and J genes are TRBV27 and TRBJ2-6; D is unclear. The germline V and J ends were trimmed by 3 bases and 0 bases, with 6 bases remaining between them. CDR3 length equals 15 residues. The germline V gene encodes CDR1 MNHEY and CDR2 SMNVEV (reference sequence). CDR3 residues: CASSLANSGANVLTF. In DNA, the CDR3 is TGTGCCAGCAGTTTGGCTAACTCTGGGGCCAACGTCCTGACTTTC.

This clone turned up a few times. The chain couples TRBV6-4 to TRBJ2-2; D call uncertain. V lost 3 bases and J lost 6, with 8 bases in between. The germline CDR1 and CDR2 sequences are MRHNA and SNTAGT. The CDR3 sequence is 13 residues long. CDR3 sequence (DNA): TGTGCCAGCAGTGAATGGGCCGCCGGGGAGCTGTTTTTT. Protein product: CASSEWAAGELFF.

This clone appeared a single time. The rearrangement uses TRBV9 and TRBJ2-1, with no clear D. The CDR3 spans 12 residues. Between the trimmed V and J ends, which lost 4 bases and 7 bases, there was a span of 9 bases. The germline gives CDR1 SGDLS, CDR2 YYNGEE. The CDR3 nucleotides read TGTGCCAGCAGCTTCCGTTCTAATGAGCAGTTCTTC. Encoded protein: CASSFRSNEQFF.

The chain is built from TRBV28 and TRBJ1-3; D remains unclear. Trimming took off 5 bases at V and 6 bases at J, with 8 bases between the two ends. The CDR3 sequence is 12 residues long. The germline CDR1 and CDR2 sequences are MDHEN and SYDVKM. The CDR3 spells CASSPRENTIYF. DNA for the CDR3: TGTGCCAGCAGTCCTCGTGAAAACACCATATATTTT.

The V gene is TRBV14, the J gene TRBJ1-1; D gene ambiguous. V lost 4 bases and J lost 0, with 18 bases in between. The CDR3 contains 17 residues. Germline CDR1 is SGHDN and CDR2 is FVKESK. The chain's CDR3 is CASSRRGGNPLNTEAFF. In DNA form, the CDR3 reads TGTGCCAGCAGCCGCCGGGGAGGGAACCCTTTGAACACTGAAGCTTTCTTT.

As concerns this clone: A read error may account for a junction end that differs from germline. The chain has TRBV19 and TRBJ2-2; tentative D call: TRBD1 (5 bases). The CDR3 totals 18 residues. Germline V CDR1 and CDR2: LNHDA, SQIVND (reference sequence). DNA of the CDR3: TGTGCCAGTAGTTTAGAACCCATCCAGGGCCAGTACACCGGGGAGCTGTTTTTT. Its protein is CASSLEPIQGQYTGELFF.

The chain recombines TRBV7-8 with TRBJ2-3, with 12 bases identical to TRBD2. There are 16 residues in the CDR3. J was trimmed by 5 bases and V by 5 bases; bases with no gene match: 8. Germline V lookup: CDR1 SGHVS, CDR2 FQNEAQ. In DNA form, the CDR3 reads TGTGCCAGCAGCCAGATGACTAGCGGGAGCCTAGATACGCAGTATTTT. Protein product: CASSQMTSGSLDTQYF.